This entry concerns a single T cell receptor beta chain. Antigen specificity is unknown. Healthy donors had no documented immune events, such as infections, while sampled. Clones were sequenced by immunoSEQ multiplex PCR, and TCRdb holds only the in-frame ones, with some missing. The sample holds around 120,000 clones, approximately 86% seen once. The CDR3 length is 12 residues. V was shortened by 3 bases and J by 4 bases, with 6 bases between the two germline ends. Germline CDR1 SGHDT, CDR2 YYEEEE. This entry comes from a study of identifying expanded T cells in peripheral blood. Study findings and constraints: Over approximately two and four weeks, about 15 and 19 clones changed, versus around 1.1 between replicates. Across healthy donors, higher total template counts meant significantly greater approximately 2-week count variance.

The sample comprised blood. The receptor was derived from a person between 18 and 75 years old in good health. The V gene is TRBV5-6, the J gene TRBJ2-3; possible D gene TRBD1, 5 bases. In DNA, the CDR3 is TGTGCCAGCAGCTCAGGGCCAGATACGCAGTATTTT. The encoded protein is CASSSGPDTQYF.